Given below is one T cell receptor (beta chain) in context. This sample was included in a study of blood T cell repertoires in COVID-19. Across the study: Spain, Italy and the United States supplied samples that represented acute and convalescent COVID-19.

In the original workflow: Amplifying reference gene primers gave estimates of nucleated cell counts. Assay used: immunoSEQ multiplex PCR; TCRdb lists only in-frame clones, some missing. V, J and clone size were drawn from that table, and D and trimming were deduced from the DNA. The table includes about 130,000 clones, 86% detected once. This receptor was identified in a human donor in a cohort sampled during active COVID-19. The sequencing sample was made of peripheral blood.

The CDR3 spells CASSPAPGLAYYEQYF. DNA for the CDR3: TGTGCCAGCAGCCCAGCCCCGGGACTCGCCTACTACGAGCAGTACTTC. The J gene is TRBJ2-7, the V gene TRBV9; D may be TRBD2 (6 bases). The CDR3 contains 16 residues. The V gene lost 4 bases and the J gene lost 3 bases, with 20 bases spanning the gap. In germline, CDR1 is SGDLS, CDR2 YYNGEE.